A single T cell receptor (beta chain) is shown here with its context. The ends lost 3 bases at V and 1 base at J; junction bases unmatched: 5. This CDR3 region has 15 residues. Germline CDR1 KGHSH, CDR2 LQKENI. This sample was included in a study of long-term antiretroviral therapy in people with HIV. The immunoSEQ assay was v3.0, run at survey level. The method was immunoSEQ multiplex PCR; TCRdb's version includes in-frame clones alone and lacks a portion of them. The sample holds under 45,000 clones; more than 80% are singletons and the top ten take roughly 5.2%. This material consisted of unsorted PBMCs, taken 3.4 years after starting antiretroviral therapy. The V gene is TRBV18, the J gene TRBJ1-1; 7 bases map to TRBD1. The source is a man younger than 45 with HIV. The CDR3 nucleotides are TGTGCCAGCTCACCGAAAAACAGGGGGAACACTGAAGCTTTCTTT. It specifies CASSPKNRGNTEAFF.